This T cell receptor beta chain originates from a study of CD8 T cells in Susac syndrome. About the study: Patients with Susac syndrome, at blood draw, were therapy-naive, on corticosteroids, or on intravenous immunoglobulin alone. Study-level findings and limits: The study's TCR sequencing and HLA analysis drew on a certain number of individuals. That number was acknowledged as relatively small. Clonal expansion was present among Susac CD8+ cells. This expansion reached its peak in TEMRA cells and in active patients.

The CDR3 is 15 amino acids. Germline V CDR1 and CDR2: DFQATT, SNEGSKA (reference sequence). Losses at the gene ends were 3 bases for V and 6 bases for J; bases not matched to a gene: 11. Worth noting for this clonotype: Antigen: not known.

The authors negatively isolated CD8+ and CD4+ T cells and FACS-enriched TEMRA cells. Random hexamers primed reverse transcription of 0.5 to 1 ug RNA. Each CDR3 protein gets one entry after TCRdb re-called the immunoSEQ multiplex PCR reads with MiXCR. Found here are about 100,000 distinct CDR3 sequences, 95% of them singletons; the top ten hold 0.3%. This TCR came from a human donor with Susac syndrome. The sequencing sample was made of CD8+ T cells from PBMCs. The J gene is TRBJ2-1, the V gene TRBV20-1; 7 bases are shared with TRBD2. In DNA, the CDR3 is TGCAGTGCTAGCGATCCGGGCGGGAGTCTCAATGAGCAGTTCTTC. As protein: CSASDPGGSLNEQFF.